A selection of T cell receptor beta chains follows, all from one sample in a study of T-cell reconstitution after alpha-beta-depleted transplantation in children. TCRdb called the PCR reads again in MiXCR, with one record for every CDR3 protein. The sample shows about 1,000,000 distinct CDR3 sequences, about 26% of them seen only once. The input for sequencing was PBMCs, mostly from graft donor cells, taken 360 days after TCRalphabeta/CD19-depleted stem cell transplant. The receptors stem from a boy under two years old who had a stem cell transplant for SCID, so the T cells may come from the graft donor. Each CDR3 is given with its conserved first and last residue. D genes are given only for firm matches.

V: TRBV5-1
length: 15
J: TRBJ2-1
D: .
CDR3: CASSLEGGGENEQFF

V: TRBV9
length: 14
J: TRBJ2-7
D: .
CDR3: CASSVVGSSYEQYF

V: TRBV7-2
length: 14
J: TRBJ2-1
D: .
CDR3: CASSSGTVINEQFF

V: TRBV28
length: 14
J: TRBJ2-1
D: .
CDR3: CASTTGGVYNEQFF

V: TRBV7-2
length: 15
J: TRBJ2-1
D: .
CDR3: CASSFQPSQGDEQFF

V: TRBV2
length: 12
J: TRBJ2-1
D: .
CDR3: CASSPDYNEQFF

V: TRBV19
length: 13
J: TRBJ2-7
D: .
CDR3: CASSPSSAHEQYF

V: TRBV9
length: 14
J: TRBJ2-7
D: TRBD1
CDR3: CASSVQGASYEQYF

V: TRBV28
length: 15
J: TRBJ2-1
D: TRBD1
CDR3: CASRTGALSYNEQFF

V: TRBV6-1
length: 14
J: TRBJ1-5
D: TRBD1
CDR3: CASTRGGGGEPQHF

V: TRBV20-1
length: 15
J: TRBJ2-5
D: .
CDR3: CSATPFSRTKETQYF

V: TRBV5-1
length: 13
J: TRBJ2-1
D: TRBD2
CDR3: CASNGRGVDEQFF

V: TRBV20-1
length: 12
J: TRBJ1-5
D: .
CDR3: CSAPEGLQPQHF

V: TRBV28
length: 16
J: TRBJ2-3
D: TRBD1
CDR3: CASSLEVQGGTDTQYF

V: TRBV6-6
length: 12
J: TRBJ1-1
D: .
CDR3: CASSYYLNEAFF

V: TRBV4-3
length: 15
J: TRBJ2-7
D: .
CDR3: CASSQEGSFPYEQYF

V: TRBV12-3/TRBV12-4
length: 15
J: TRBJ2-3
D: TRBD1
CDR3: CASNNNRGSTDTQYF